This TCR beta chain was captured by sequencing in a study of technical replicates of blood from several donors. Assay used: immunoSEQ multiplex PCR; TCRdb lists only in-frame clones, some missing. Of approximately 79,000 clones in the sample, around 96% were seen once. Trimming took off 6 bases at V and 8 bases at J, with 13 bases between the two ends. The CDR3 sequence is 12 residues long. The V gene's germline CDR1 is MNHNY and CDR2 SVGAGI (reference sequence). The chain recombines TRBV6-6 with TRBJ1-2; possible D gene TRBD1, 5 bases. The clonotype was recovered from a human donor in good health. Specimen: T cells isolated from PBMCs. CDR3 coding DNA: TGTGCCAGCAGAGGCAGGGATGAGGGCTACACCTTC. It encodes CASRGRDEGYTF.